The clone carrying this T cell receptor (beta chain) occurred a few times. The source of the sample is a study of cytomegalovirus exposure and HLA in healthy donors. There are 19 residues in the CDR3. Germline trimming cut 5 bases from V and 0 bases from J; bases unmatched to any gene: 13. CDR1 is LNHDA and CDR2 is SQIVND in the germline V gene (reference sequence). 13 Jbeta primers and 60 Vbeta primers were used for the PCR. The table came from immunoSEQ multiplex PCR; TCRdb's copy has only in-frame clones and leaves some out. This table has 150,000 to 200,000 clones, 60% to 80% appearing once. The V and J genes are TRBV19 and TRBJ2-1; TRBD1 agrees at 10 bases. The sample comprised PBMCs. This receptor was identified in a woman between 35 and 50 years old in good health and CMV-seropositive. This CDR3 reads CASSPRTGGTPSSYNEQFF. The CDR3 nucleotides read TGTGCCAGTAGTCCACGGACAGGGGGGACTCCTAGCTCCTACAATGAGCAGTTCTTC.